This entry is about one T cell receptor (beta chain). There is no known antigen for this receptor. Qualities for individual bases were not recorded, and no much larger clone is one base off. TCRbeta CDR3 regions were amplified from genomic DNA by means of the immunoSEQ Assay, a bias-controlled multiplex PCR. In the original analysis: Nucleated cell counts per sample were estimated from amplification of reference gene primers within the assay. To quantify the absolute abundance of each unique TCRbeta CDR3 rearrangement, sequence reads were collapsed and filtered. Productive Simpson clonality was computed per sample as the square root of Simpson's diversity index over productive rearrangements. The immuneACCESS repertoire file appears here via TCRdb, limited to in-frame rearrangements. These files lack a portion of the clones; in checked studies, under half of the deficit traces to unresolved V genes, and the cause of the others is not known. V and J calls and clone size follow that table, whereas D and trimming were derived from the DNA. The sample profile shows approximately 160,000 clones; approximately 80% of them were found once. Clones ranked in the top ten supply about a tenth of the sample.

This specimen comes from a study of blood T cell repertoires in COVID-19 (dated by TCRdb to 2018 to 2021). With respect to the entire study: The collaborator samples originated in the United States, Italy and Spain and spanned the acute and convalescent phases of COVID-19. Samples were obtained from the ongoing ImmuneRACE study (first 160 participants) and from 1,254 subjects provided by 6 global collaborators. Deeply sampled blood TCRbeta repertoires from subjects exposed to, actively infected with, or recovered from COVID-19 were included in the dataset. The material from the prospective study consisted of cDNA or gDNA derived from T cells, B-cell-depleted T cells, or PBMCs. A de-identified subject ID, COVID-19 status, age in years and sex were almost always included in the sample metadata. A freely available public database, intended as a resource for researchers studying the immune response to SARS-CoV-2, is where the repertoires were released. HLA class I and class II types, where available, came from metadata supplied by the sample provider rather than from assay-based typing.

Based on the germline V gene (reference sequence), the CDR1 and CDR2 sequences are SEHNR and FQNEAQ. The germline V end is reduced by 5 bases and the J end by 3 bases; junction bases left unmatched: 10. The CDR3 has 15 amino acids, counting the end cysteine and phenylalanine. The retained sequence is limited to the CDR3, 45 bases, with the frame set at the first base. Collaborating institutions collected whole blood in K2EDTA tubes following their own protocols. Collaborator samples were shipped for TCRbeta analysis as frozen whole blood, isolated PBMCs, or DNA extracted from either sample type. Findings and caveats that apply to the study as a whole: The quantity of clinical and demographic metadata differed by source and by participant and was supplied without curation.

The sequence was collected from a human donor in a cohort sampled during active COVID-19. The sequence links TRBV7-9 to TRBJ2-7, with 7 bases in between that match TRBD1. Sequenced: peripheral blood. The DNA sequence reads TGTGCCAGCAGCGACCCTGGACAGGTCTTCTACGAGCAGTACTTC. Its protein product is CASSDPGQVFYEQYF.